The clone carrying this TCR beta chain appeared a few times. CDR1 SQVTM and CDR2 ANQGSEA come from the germline V gene. V dropped 1 base and J dropped 3 bases, with 9 bases sitting between them. There are 13 residues in the CDR3. This specimen belongs to a study of beta chain features in type 1 diabetes. Expressed TCRB transcripts were sequenced after all isolated RNA was converted to cDNA. Clones were sequenced by immunoSEQ multiplex PCR, and TCRdb holds only the in-frame ones, with some missing. This sample carries about 38,000 clones, 64% of them seen once, and the ten largest clones take 2% to 2.5%.

The receptor comes from a woman aged 25-40 years in good health. The chain links TRBV29-1 to TRBJ2-5, with a tentative D call TRBD1 (6 bases). Sequencing used Tregs from blood. CDR3: CSVEVNREETQYF. The CDR3 DNA reads TGCAGCGTTGAAGTTAACAGGGAAGAGACCCAGTACTTC.